This T cell receptor beta chain was sequenced for a study of shared clonotypes between healthy human individuals. General study results and limits: Although depth was large, rarefaction showed that sequencing of the sorted subsets was incomplete. A few donors shared about 5% of their naive CD4 clonotypes.

CD45RO negativity and positive selection for CCR7 defined naive CD8 cells, a population that excluded terminally differentiated effector memory CD45RA+ cells. Nashville, Tennessee was home to all donors, each a Caucasian adult. For this clone: Its antigen is not known.

Tens of thousands of T cell genomes (around 200 ng DNA) went into each sorted-subset replicate. Produced via immunoSEQ multiplex PCR; TCRdb's table is partial and in-frame only. The repertoire consists of about 680,000 clones, with approximately 90% occurring once and the leading ten covering approximately 22%. This CDR3 has 15 residues. The V gene's germline CDR1 is SGHTA and CDR2 FQGNSA. V trimming: 4 bases; J trimming: 4 bases; junction bases outside the gene matches: 7. This TCR came from a man aged 30-40 years in good health. The chain couples TRBV7-2 to TRBJ1-2; 9 bases align to TRBD1. Sequences were obtained from naive CD8+ T cells sorted from blood. In DNA, the CDR3 is TGTGCCAGCAGCTCCACCACAGGGGGCGGCTATGGCTACACCTTC. Its translation is CASSSTTGGGYGYTF.